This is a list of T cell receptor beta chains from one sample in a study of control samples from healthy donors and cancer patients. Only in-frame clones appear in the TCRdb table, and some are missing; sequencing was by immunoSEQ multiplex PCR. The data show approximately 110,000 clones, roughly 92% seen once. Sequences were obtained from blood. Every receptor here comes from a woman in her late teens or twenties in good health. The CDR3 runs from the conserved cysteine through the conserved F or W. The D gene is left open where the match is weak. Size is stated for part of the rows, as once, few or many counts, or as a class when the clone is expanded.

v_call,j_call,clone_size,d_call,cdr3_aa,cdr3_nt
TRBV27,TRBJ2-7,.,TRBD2,CASSTTRGAYEQYF,TGTGCCAGCAGCACCACACGGGGGGCCTACGAGCAGTACTTC
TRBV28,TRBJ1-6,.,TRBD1,CASSLTVGQRRSNSPLHF,TGTGCCAGCAGTTTAACGGTGGGACAGAGAAGATCAAATTCACCCCTCCACTTT
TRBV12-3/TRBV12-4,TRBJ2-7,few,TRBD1,CASSLTGSSEQYF,TGTGCCAGCAGTCTGACAGGGAGTAGCGAGCAGTACTTC
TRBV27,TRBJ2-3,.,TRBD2,CASRRLAGGGSAQYF,TGTGCCAGCAGGAGGCTAGCGGGAGGTGGGTCTGCGCAGTATTTT
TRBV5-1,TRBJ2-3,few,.,CASRTGPSTDTQYF,TGCGCCAGCAGAACGGGACCGAGCACAGATACGCAGTATTTT
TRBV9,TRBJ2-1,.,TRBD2,CASSAGTSGGYNEQFF,TGTGCCAGCAGCGCCGGAACTAGCGGGGGGTACAATGAGCAGTTCTTC
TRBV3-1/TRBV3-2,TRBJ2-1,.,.,CASSQDGRGRGEQFF,TGTGCCAGCAGCCAAGACGGTCGGGGGCGGGGTGAGCAGTTCTTC
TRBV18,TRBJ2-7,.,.,CASSLRGNEQYF,TGTGCCAGCTCATTGAGGGGCAACGAGCAGTACTTC
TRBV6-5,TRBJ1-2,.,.,CASSYVGAHGYTF,TGTGCCAGCAGTTACGTGGGGGCGCATGGCTACACCTTC
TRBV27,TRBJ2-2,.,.,CASKGDPYTNTGELFF,TGTGCCAGCAAAGGAGACCCGTATACGAACACCGGGGAGCTGTTTTTT
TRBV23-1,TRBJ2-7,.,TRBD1,CASSQRPGQGNEQYF,TGCGCCAGCAGTCAACGGCCGGGACAGGGCAACGAGCAGTACTTC
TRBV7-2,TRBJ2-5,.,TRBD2,CASSFTGTSGGETQYF,TGTGCCAGCAGCTTCACCGGGACTAGCGGGGGAGAGACCCAGTACTTC
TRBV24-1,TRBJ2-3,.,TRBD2,CATSSTSGSDTQYF,TGTGCCACCAGCTCGACTAGCGGGAGTGATACGCAGTATTTT
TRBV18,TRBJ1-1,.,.,CASSPMDSTNTEAFF,TGTGCCAGCTCACCTATGGACAGTACGAACACTGAAGCTTTCTTT
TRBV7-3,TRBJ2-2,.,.,CASSLPSAGELFF,TGTGCCAGCAGCTTACCCTCTGCCGGGGAGCTGTTTTTT
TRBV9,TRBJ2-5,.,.,CASSVAGAGQGTQYF,TGTGCCAGCAGCGTAGCGGGGGCAGGGCAAGGGACCCAGTACTTC
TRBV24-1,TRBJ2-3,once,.,CATSDLTGAGTDTQYF,TGTGCCACCAGTGATTTGACAGGAGCTGGCACAGATACGCAGTATTTT
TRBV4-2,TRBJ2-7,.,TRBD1,CASSQGIRQGVGEQYF,TGTGCCAGCAGCCAAGGAATACGTCAGGGGGTGGGGGAGCAGTACTTC
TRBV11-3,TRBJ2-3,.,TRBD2,CASSVGGATDTQYF,TGTGCCAGCAGCGTCGGGGGGGCAACAGATACGCAGTATTTT
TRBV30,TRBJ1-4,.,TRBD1,CAPPGTATNEKLFF,TGTGCCCCCCCCGGGACAGCAACTAATGAAAAACTGTTTTTT
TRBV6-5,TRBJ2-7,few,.,CASRATSKHSYEQYF,TGTGCCAGCAGAGCTACTAGCAAACACTCCTACGAGCAGTACTTC
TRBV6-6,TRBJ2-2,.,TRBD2,CASSPRVGLAGATGELFF,TGTGCCAGCAGTCCACGTGTCGGACTAGCGGGAGCAACCGGGGAGCTGTTTTTT
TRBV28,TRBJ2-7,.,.,CASSPGGDLSYEQYF,TGTGCCAGCAGCCCCGGGGGAGACCTCTCCTACGAGCAGTACTTC
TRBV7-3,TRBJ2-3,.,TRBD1,CASSRGTGGTDTQYF,TGTGCCAGCAGCCGCGGGACAGGGGGCACAGATACGCAGTATTTT
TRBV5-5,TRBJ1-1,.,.,CASSLDRTYTEAFF,TGTGCCAGCAGCTTGGACAGAACTTACACTGAAGCTTTCTTT
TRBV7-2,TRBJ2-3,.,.,CASSPTLQGGADTQYF,TGTGCCAGCAGCCCGACCCTACAGGGTGGAGCAGATACGCAGTATTTT
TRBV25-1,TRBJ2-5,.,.,CASRSEQKETQYF,TGTGCCAGCAGATCAGAACAGAAAGAGACCCAGTACTTC
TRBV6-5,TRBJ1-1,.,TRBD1,CASRVRQGATEAFF,TGTGCCAGCAGAGTTAGACAGGGGGCTACTGAAGCTTTCTTT
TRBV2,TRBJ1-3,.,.,CASSEVKGMGSGNTIYF,TGTGCCAGCAGTGAGGTGAAGGGGATGGGCTCTGGAAACACCATATATTTT
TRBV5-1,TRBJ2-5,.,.,CASSLEETQYF,TGCGCCAGCAGCTTGGAAGAGACCCAGTACTTC
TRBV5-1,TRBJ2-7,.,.,CASSLVGGAYEQYF,TGCGCCAGCAGCTTGGTCGGGGGAGCCTACGAGCAGTACTTC
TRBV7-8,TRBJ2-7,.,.,CASSLGQHYEQYF,TGTGCCAGCAGCTTAGGACAACACTACGAGCAGTACTTC
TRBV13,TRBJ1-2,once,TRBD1,CASSEQGERYYGYTF,TGTGCCAGCAGCGAACAGGGGGAGAGGTACTATGGCTACACCTTC
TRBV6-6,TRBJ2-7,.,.,CASSQTMRGYEQYF,TGTGCCAGCAGTCAAACCATGCGTGGCTACGAGCAGTACTTC
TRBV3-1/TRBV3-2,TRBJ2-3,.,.,CASSPLGMAQYF,TGTGCCAGCAGCCCACTAGGGATGGCGCAGTATTTT
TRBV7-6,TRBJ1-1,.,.,CASSPRPDRMNTEAFF,TGTGCCAGCAGCCCCCGGCCGGACCGGATGAACACTGAAGCTTTCTTT
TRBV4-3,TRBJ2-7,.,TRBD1,CASSQEGTGGYEQYF,TGCGCCAGCAGCCAAGAGGGGACAGGGGGCTACGAGCAGTACTTC
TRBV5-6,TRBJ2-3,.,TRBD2,CASSGGLAPTDTQYF,TGTGCCAGCAGCGGGGGACTAGCGCCCACAGATACGCAGTATTTT
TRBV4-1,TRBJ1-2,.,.,CASSQEGNRAGYGYTF,TGCGCCAGCAGCCAAGAAGGGAACAGGGCAGGCTATGGCTACACCTTC
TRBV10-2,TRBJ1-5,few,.,CASSDGGGQPQHF,TGCGCCAGCAGTGATGGGGGGGGTCAGCCCCAGCATTTT
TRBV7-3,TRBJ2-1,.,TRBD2,CASSAGLASSYNEQFF,TGTGCCAGCAGCGCGGGACTAGCGAGCTCCTACAATGAGCAGTTCTTC
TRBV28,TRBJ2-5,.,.,CASSLSSTGSLETQYF,TGTGCCAGCAGTTTATCAAGCACAGGGAGCCTAGAGACCCAGTACTTC
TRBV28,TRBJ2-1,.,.,CASRVSSPRRNEQFF,TGTGCCAGCAGGGTTTCGAGTCCGCGAAGAAATGAGCAGTTCTTC
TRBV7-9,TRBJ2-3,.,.,CASSSTPGDTDTQYF,TGTGCCAGCAGCTCTACCCCTGGGGACACAGATACGCAGTATTTT